These T cell receptor beta chains were read from a single sample in a study of T-cell reconstitution after alpha-beta-depleted transplantation in children. TCRdb reanalysed the PCR reads using MiXCR and keeps one entry per CDR3 protein. Here the sample spans fewer than 350,000 distinct CDR3 sequences, around 10% being singletons. Specimen: PBMCs, collected before TCRalphabeta/CD19-depleted stem cell transplant. These receptors were collected from a boy younger than two with acute myeloid leukemia, due to receive a stem cell transplant. The CDR3 runs from the conserved cysteine through the conserved F or W. The D gene is left open where the match is weak. Clone size appears in some rows only: once, few, many, or a class for an expanded clone.

TRBJ2-1 TRBD2 many TRBV28 CASSPGGTSGRNEQFF TGTGCCAGCAGTCCCGGGGGGACTAGCGGGAGGAATGAGCAGTTCTTC
TRBJ2-2 NA few TRBV6-6 CASILGRKGELFF TGTGCCAGCATATTGGGTCGGAAAGGGGAGCTGTTTTTT
TRBJ2-2 NA many TRBV15 CATRVERGTGELFF TGTGCCACCAGGGTCGAGAGGGGCACCGGGGAGCTGTTTTTT
TRBJ2-3 NA many TRBV5-1 CASSLDGKSTDTQYF TGCGCCAGCAGCTTGGACGGGAAAAGCACAGATACGCAGTATTTT
TRBJ2-7 NA many TRBV7-2 CASSSPWSVLKAEQYF TGTGCCAGCAGCTCTCCTTGGTCCGTCCTCAAAGCTGAGCAGTACTTC
TRBJ1-6 NA many TRBV5-1 CASSLRAGAAQPKNSPLHF TGCGCCAGCAGCTTGCGGGCAGGGGCCGCTCAACCCAAAAATTCACCCCTCCACTTT
TRBJ2-5 NA few TRBV15 CATNGGGEETQYF TGTGCCACCAACGGAGGAGGGGAGGAGACCCAGTACTTC
TRBJ2-3 NA once TRBV10-2 CASRQRGKVGPQYF TGCGCCAGCAGACAAAGAGGGAAAGTAGGGCCGCAGTATTTT
TRBJ1-5 TRBD1 many TRBV16 CASSPPRGQGAGQPQHF TGTGCCAGCAGCCCCCCGCGTGGACAGGGGGCCGGACAGCCCCAGCATTTT
TRBJ1-5 NA many TRBV25-1 CASSGGRSNQPQHF TGTGCCAGCAGTGGCGGACGGAGTAATCAGCCCCAGCATTTT
TRBJ1-4 NA many TRBV28 CASSFEGVANEKLFF TGTGCCAGCAGTTTCGAAGGGGTAGCGAATGAAAAACTGTTTTTT
TRBJ1-2 TRBD1 NA TRBV7-3 CASSSSTGGDYGYTF TGTGCCAGCAGCTCATCGACAGGGGGCGACTATGGCTACACCTTC
TRBJ1-6 NA many TRBV7-2 CASSLSTHSPLHF TGTGCCAGCAGCTTAAGCACTCATTCACCCCTCCACTTT
TRBJ2-7 TRBD1 few TRBV20-1 CSARGTGVPYEQYF TGCAGTGCTAGAGGGACAGGGGTCCCCTACGAGCAGTACTTC
TRBJ1-5 NA many TRBV19 CASSINGQGNQPQHF TGTGCCAGTAGTATTAACGGGCAGGGGAATCAGCCCCAGCATTTT
TRBJ2-5 NA NA TRBV5-6 CASSLGNKGWGVRQETQYF TGTGCCAGCAGCTTGGGGAATAAGGGGTGGGGAGTGAGGCAAGAGACCCAGTACTTC
TRBJ2-7 TRBD1 few TRBV10-3 CAISESRGPRFYEQYF TGTGCCATCAGTGAGTCCAGGGGGCCCCGCTTCTACGAGCAGTACTTC
TRBJ1-1 NA NA TRBV10-3 CASSIGQLNTEAFF TGTGCCTCCTCGATCGGACAGTTGAACACTGAAGCTTTCTTT
TRBJ2-3 NA few TRBV12-3/TRBV12-4 CASSPLCTDTQYF TGTGCCAGCAGCCCCCTTTGCACAGATACGCAGTATTTT
TRBJ1-1 NA many TRBV19 CASSIRGVNTEAFF TGTGCCAGTAGTATAAGGGGGGTGAACACTGAAGCTTTCTTT
TRBJ2-1 TRBD2 many TRBV6-5 CASSWTGTSGRARRNEQFF TGTGCCAGCAGTTGGACCGGGACTAGCGGGAGGGCGAGAAGAAATGAGCAGTTCTTC
TRBJ2-1 TRBD2 many TRBV27 CASSFGRLADNEQFF TGTGCCAGCAGTTTTGGGAGACTAGCGGACAATGAGCAGTTCTTC
TRBJ2-1 TRBD2 NA TRBV5-1 CASSPPRAGGPYNEQFF TGCGCCAGCAGCCCCCCTAGGGCGGGAGGGCCTTACAATGAGCAGTTCTTC
TRBJ2-3 NA many TRBV4-2 CASSQEKESSKAQYF TGTGCCAGCAGCCAAGAGAAGGAATCCTCTAAGGCGCAGTATTTT
TRBJ1-2 TRBD1 many TRBV5-1 CASQGADGYTF TGCGCCAGCCAGGGGGCGGATGGCTACACCTTC
TRBJ2-7 NA many TRBV20-1 CSATPLGTRSYEQYF TGCAGTGCTACGCCGTTGGGGACACGGAGCTACGAGCAGTACTTC
TRBJ2-3 NA many TRBV7-2 CASSLYIQRSTDTQYF TGTGCCAGCAGCTTATATATCCAGCGGAGCACAGATACGCAGTATTTT
TRBJ2-2 TRBD2 NA TRBV5-4 CASLTSGRAGELFF TGTGCCAGTTTGACTAGCGGGAGAGCCGGGGAGCTGTTTTTT
TRBJ2-1 TRBD2 many TRBV28 CASSLSASGSHEQFF TGTGCCAGCAGTTTATCGGCTAGCGGGAGCCATGAGCAGTTCTTC
TRBJ2-1 NA many TRBV7-2 CASSLDRVNEQFF TGTGCCAGCAGCTTAGATCGAGTCAATGAGCAGTTCTTC
TRBJ2-5 NA many TRBV29-1 CSVRGTLQETQYF TGCAGCGTTCGTGGGACGCTCCAAGAGACCCAGTACTTC
TRBJ2-1 TRBD2 many TRBV12-3/TRBV12-4 CASSGLAGGHSYNEQFF TGTGCCAGCAGTGGACTAGCGGGAGGGCACTCCTACAATGAGCAGTTCTTC
TRBJ2-4 NA many TRBV5-5 CASSLGPMGLAKNIQYF TGTGCCAGCAGCTTGGGACCGATGGGGCTAGCCAAAAACATTCAGTACTTC
TRBJ1-1 TRBD1 NA TRBV6-6 CASSYRQGTEAFF TGTGCCAGCAGTTACAGACAGGGCACTGAAGCTTTCTTT
TRBJ2-3 TRBD2 many TRBV16 CASSQSGTSVIDTQYF TGTGCCAGCAGCCAATCGGGGACTAGCGTGATAGATACGCAGTATTTT
TRBJ2-7 NA many TRBV7-2 CASSRHGAYEQYF TGTGCCAGCAGCCGACATGGGGCCTACGAGCAGTACTTC
TRBJ2-2 NA NA TRBV11-3 CASSHNPLMVPGELFF TGTGCCAGCAGTCACAACCCCCTCATGGTTCCCGGGGAGCTGTTTTTT
TRBJ2-1 TRBD1 NA TRBV6-4 CASSDRGGYYEQFF TGTGCTAGCAGTGACAGGGGGGGGTACTATGAGCAGTTCTTC
TRBJ2-5 NA many TRBV24-1 CATAQGAGETQYF TGTGCCACCGCCCAGGGAGCTGGGGAGACCCAGTACTTC
TRBJ1-4 TRBD1 many TRBV7-2 CASRRTGARKLFF TGTGCCAGCAGACGAACAGGGGCGCGAAAACTGTTTTTT
TRBJ2-2 NA many TRBV29-1 CSVELNTGELFF TGCAGCGTTGAACTCAACACCGGGGAGCTGTTTTTT
TRBJ2-3 NA few TRBV7-9 CASSLQVTDTQYF TGTGCCAGCAGCCTACAAGTCACAGATACGCAGTATTTT
TRBJ1-2 NA NA TRBV28 CASRPAANYGYTF TGTGCCAGCAGGCCCGCCGCGAACTATGGCTACACCTTC
TRBJ2-3 TRBD2 many TRBV5-1 CASSFPTSGGTDTQYF TGCGCCAGCAGCTTCCCGACTAGCGGGGGCACAGATACGCAGTATTTT
TRBJ2-7 TRBD1 NA TRBV28 CARGTGQKYEQYF TGTGCTAGAGGGACAGGGCAAAAGTACGAGCAGTACTTC
TRBJ2-1 TRBD2 few TRBV10-3 CAISRTSGTFYNEQFF TGTGCCATCAGCAGGACTAGCGGGACGTTCTACAATGAGCAGTTCTTC
TRBJ2-2 NA NA TRBV12-3/TRBV12-4 CASSLKGWELFF TGTGCCAGCAGTTTAAAGGGCTGGGAGCTGTTTTTT
TRBJ2-6 TRBD1 many TRBV25-1 CASSKDRVPGANVLTF TGTGCCAGCAGCAAAGACAGGGTACCTGGGGCCAACGTCCTGACTTTC
TRBJ2-7 TRBD1 many TRBV6-5 CASSYFGQGRPSYEQYF TGTGCCAGCAGTTACTTTGGACAGGGACGTCCCTCCTACGAGCAGTACTTC
TRBJ2-5 TRBD1 many TRBV7-9 CASSLIRRQGSQETQYF TGTGCCAGCAGCTTAATTCGACGACAGGGGTCTCAAGAGACCCAGTACTTC
TRBJ2-7 NA many TRBV20-1 CSASRVVNAYEQYF TGCAGTGCTAGTAGGGTGGTCAATGCCTACGAGCAGTACTTC